The 17 T cell receptor beta chains reported below all come from one sample, sequenced in a study of T cells in localized non-small cell lung cancer. Method: immunoSEQ multiplex PCR; TCRdb's copy keeps in-frame clones and lacks some. The table has almost 40,000 clones, roughly 77% seen once. The sample consisted of PBMCs, taken before any cancer treatment. The receptors were gathered from a woman aged 35-70 years with stage II squamous cell lung carcinoma.

This clone has only one observation. This rearrangement joins TRBV7-8 to TRBJ1-1; the D is unclear. Germline CDR1 reads SGHVS; CDR2 reads FQNEAQ. The V end lost 5 bases, the J end lost 3 bases, and 16 bases lay between the germline ends. CDR3 length: 15 amino acids. As DNA, the CDR3 is TGTGCCAGCAGCCCCGTTTCCAGCGCGGACACTGAAGCTTTCTTT. This encodes CASSPVSSADTEAFF. The complete variable domain, with remaining parts taken from reference TRBV7-8 and TRBJ1-1, reads GAGVSQSPRYKVAKRGQDVALRCDPISGHVSLFWYQQALGQGPEFLTYFQNEAQLDKSGLPSDRFFAERPEGSVSTLKIQRTQQEDSAVYLCASSPVSSADTEAFFGQGTRLTVV.

This clone was seen once. This chain joins TRBV10-2 and TRBJ1-4; the D gene is possibly TRBD1 (5 bases). Between the trimmed V and J ends, which lost 2 bases and 0 bases, there was a span of 10 bases. This CDR3 has 16 amino acids. The germline CDR1 and CDR2 sequences are WSHSY and SAAADI. The CDR3 region has the DNA TGCGCCAGCAGTGAGACACCGGGGGCAACTAATGAAAAACTGTTTTTT. Its protein product is CASSETPGATNEKLFF.

This clone came up a few times. The CDR3 sequence: CASSLGLARNEQFF. CDR3 nucleotides: TGTGCCAGCAGCTTGGGACTAGCTCGGAATGAGCAGTTCTTC. The genes are TRBV13 and TRBJ2-1; 9 positions match TRBD2. Trimming cost V 3 bases and J 7 bases; bases outside gene matches: 4. The germline gives CDR1 PRHDT, CDR2 FYEKMQ (reference sequence). The length of the CDR3 is 14 residues.

Notes on this clone: Other DNA sequences in this sample translate to the same CDR3. V and J are TRBV7-2 and TRBJ2-7; D tentatively fits TRBD1 or TRBD2 (5 bases each). Trimming shortened V by 5 bases and J by 2 bases, and 16 bases separated the two germline ends. Germline V gene lookup returns CDR1 SGHTA and CDR2 FQGNSA. The CDR3 sequence is 15 residues long. The CDR3 sequence: CASSPQGMGAYEQYF. In DNA form, the CDR3 reads TGTGCCAGCAGCCCACAAGGGATGGGGGCCTACGAGCAGTACTTC.

The gene calls are TRBV30 and TRBJ1-2; 10 nucleotides match TRBD1. In germline, CDR1 is GTSNPN, CDR2 SVGIG (reference sequence). Germline trimming cut 5 bases from V and 7 bases from J; bases unmatched to any gene: 4. CDR3 length: 12 amino acids. CDR3 DNA: TGTGCCTGGGCCGGGACAGGGGCTGGCTACACCTTC. Protein: CAWAGTGAGYTF.

This chain joins TRBV5-1 and TRBJ2-1; 7 bases agree with TRBD1. The CDR3 has 15 residues. The trim removed 2 bases at V and 0 bases at J, leaving 2 bases unmatched. The germline gives CDR1 SGHRS, CDR2 YFSETQ. CDR3 loop: CASSFGTDSYNEQFF. CDR3 coding DNA: TGCGCCAGCAGCTTCGGGACAGACTCCTACAATGAGCAGTTCTTC.

The genes are TRBV7-9 and TRBJ1-4; D perhaps matches TRBD1 (6 bases). This CDR3 spans 17 amino acids. Germline CDR1 reads SEHNR; CDR2 reads FQNEAQ (reference sequence). The V end was cut by 5 bases, the J end by 0 bases, with 16 bases between. The DNA for the CDR3 is TGTGCCAGCAGCGAACCGACAGGCCACCCAACTAATGAAAAACTGTTTTTT. It is translated as CASSEPTGHPTNEKLFF.

This clone was recorded at least ten times. CDR3 DNA: TGTGCCAGCAGCCCCTCGGGCTTCGGACAGCCCCAGCATTTT. Protein sequence: CASSPSGFGQPQHF. The V gene is TRBV7-9, the J gene TRBJ1-5; no clear D. Germline V gives CDR1 SEHNR, CDR2 FQNEAQ (reference sequence). V lost 5 bases, J lost 7 bases, and 15 bases lay in between. The CDR3 is made up of 14 amino acids.

V and J are TRBV7-2 and TRBJ2-2; 9 positions match TRBD2. This CDR3 is built from 16 residues. The J segment lost 4 bases and the V segment lost 4 bases, leaving 7 bases of the junction unmatched. Germline lookup yields CDR1 SGHTA and CDR2 FQGNSA. The DNA for the CDR3 is TGTGCCAGCAGCTCCTTAGCGGGAGAGGGCACCGGGGAGCTGTTTTTT. This gives the protein CASSSLAGEGTGELFF. Using reference TRBV7-2 and TRBJ2-2 for the parts outside the CDR3, the full variable domain is GAGVSQSPSNKVTEKGKDVELRCDPISGHTALYWYRQSLGQGLEFLIYFQGNSAPDKSGLPSDRFSAERTGGSVSTLTIQRTQQEDSAVYLCASSSLAGEGTGELFFGEGSRLTVL.

The genes are TRBV5-1 and TRBJ1-4, with TRBD1 matching 10 bases. V shed 3 bases and J 6 bases; nucleotides not matched to a gene: 5. The CDR3 runs 15 residues. The germline CDR1 and CDR2 sequences are SGHRS and YFSETQ. The CDR3 is CASSYPGTGDEKLFF. The CDR3 DNA reads TGCGCCAGCAGCTACCCCGGGACAGGGGATGAAAAACTGTTTTTT.

The chain joins TRBV6-6 to TRBJ1-6, with D possibly matching TRBD1 (5 bases). With 4 bases removed from V and 7 bases from J, the gap between germline ends came to 11 bases. The V gene's germline CDR1 is MNHNY and CDR2 SVGAGI (reference sequence). This CDR3 has 14 residues. For the CDR3, the DNA is TGTGCCAGCAGTTCCCGTGGGGGGAATTCACCCCTCCACTTT. This translates into CASSSRGGNSPLHF.

The V call is TRBV5-1, the J call TRBJ2-7, with 10 bases matching TRBD1. CDR3 length equals 16 residues. Unmatched junction bases numbered 3, after V lost 0 bases and J lost 0 bases. Germline V lookup: CDR1 SGHRS, CDR2 YFSETQ. CDR3 coding DNA: TGCGCCAGCAGCTTGGGGGGGACAGGGGTCTCCTACGAGCAGTACTTC. Amino acids: CASSLGGTGVSYEQYF.

The chain joins TRBV13 to TRBJ2-7; tentatively, D is TRBD2 (6 bases). The germline V gene encodes CDR1 PRHDT and CDR2 FYEKMQ (reference sequence). Trimming cost V 3 bases and J 1 base, with 10 bases left between them. The CDR3 is 14 residues long. The CDR3 loop reads CASSFGTGSYEQYV. DNA for the CDR3: TGTGCCAGCAGCTTTGGGACTGGGTCCTACGAGCAGTACGTC.

The V call is TRBV7-2, the J call TRBJ1-3; D might be TRBD1 (5 bases). Deletions cut 1 base from V and 4 bases from J, with 8 bases between. Germline assignment: CDR1 SGHTA and CDR2 FQGNSA. The CDR3 length is 14 residues. The CDR3 coding sequence is TGTGCCAGCAGCTTAGAAAGGACAGGAAACACCATATATTTT. Translation gives CASSLERTGNTIYF.

The rearrangement uses TRBV19 and TRBJ1-1, with 8 bases that match TRBD1. The ends lost 1 base at V and 1 base at J; junction bases unmatched: 8. This CDR3 has 17 residues. CDR1 and CDR2 from the germline V gene are LNHDA and SQIVND (reference sequence). The DNA of the CDR3 is TGTGCCAGTAGTATAGTTTTGGCAGGGGGCCGGAACACTGAAGCTTTCTTT. Its protein is CASSIVLAGGRNTEAFF.

The chain couples TRBV4-2 to TRBJ2-1; perhaps D is TRBD1 or TRBD2 (5 bases each). Germline V gives CDR1 LGHNA, CDR2 YNFKEQ. This CDR3 spans 16 amino acids. Trimming pared 0 bases from V and 2 bases from J, leaving 11 bases between. CDR3 sequence reads: CASSQDSQGAYNEQFF. CDR3 in DNA: TGTGCCAGCAGCCAAGATAGTCAGGGAGCCTACAATGAGCAGTTCTTC.

V gene TRBV7-6 combines with J gene TRBJ1-2; D possibly corresponds to TRBD1 (6 bases). CDR1 and CDR2 (germline): SGHVS, FNYEAQ. The CDR3 runs 15 residues. V was cut by 5 bases and J by 3 bases, with 16 bases left in between. In DNA, the CDR3 is TGTGCCAGCAGCGCGGGAGGGGGGGCGGACTATGGCTACACCTTC. It specifies CASSAGGGADYGYTF. Variable domain in full (rest from reference TRBV7-6 and TRBJ1-2): GAGVSQSPRYKVTKRGQDVALRCDPISGHVSLYWYRQALGQGPEFLTYFNYEAQQDKSGLPNDRFSAERPEGSISTLTIQRTEQRDSAMYRCASSAGGGADYGYTFGSGTRLTVV.